This T cell receptor (beta chain) was identified during a study of identical twins. Each CDR3 protein gets one entry after TCRdb re-called the 5' RACE reads with MiXCR. Here the sample spans around 690,000 distinct CDR3 sequences, 21% being singletons. This clonotype turned up a few times. There are 16 residues in the CDR3. Germline CDR1 is LGHNA and CDR2 is YSLEER. V was pared by 1 base and J by 5 bases, with 14 bases between. These data were also filed under a second study, of T cells expressing NK-cell markers.

The receptor was derived from a woman aged 18-29 years in good health. Sequencing input: PBMCs. The V gene is TRBV4-3, the J gene TRBJ2-2, with D possibly TRBD1 on 6 matching bases. CDR3 sequence (DNA): TGCGCCAGCAGCCAAGGGGGGCAATATGGAACCGGGGAGCTGTTTTTT. Translating it yields CASSQGGQYGTGELFF.